This T cell receptor beta chain was recorded in a study of cytomegalovirus exposure and HLA in healthy donors. This clone was found a few times. Its cognate antigen is unknown. There are 18 residues in the CDR3. V lost 0 bases and J lost 5; bases outside the gene matches: 12. Looked up from germline, CDR1 is SGDLS and CDR2 is YYNGEE. Study-wide results and limits: Confirmation was obtained in vitro that a few CMV-associated chains are specific for CMV antigens.

It was with 60 Vbeta and 13 Jbeta primers that the PCR ran. TCRdb's copy holds only in-frame clones and misses some; the assay was immunoSEQ multiplex PCR. Here the sample spans some 150,000 clones, less than 10% being singletons. The sample taken for sequencing was PBMCs. The clonotype was recovered from a male donor in good health and CMV-seronegative. The chain is built from TRBV9 and TRBJ2-5, with 11 positions matching TRBD2. The CDR3 DNA reads as TGTGCCAGCAGCGTAGGGGGGACTAGCGGCCCCACAGGGGAGACCCAGTACTTC. The encoded protein is CASSVGGTSGPTGETQYF.